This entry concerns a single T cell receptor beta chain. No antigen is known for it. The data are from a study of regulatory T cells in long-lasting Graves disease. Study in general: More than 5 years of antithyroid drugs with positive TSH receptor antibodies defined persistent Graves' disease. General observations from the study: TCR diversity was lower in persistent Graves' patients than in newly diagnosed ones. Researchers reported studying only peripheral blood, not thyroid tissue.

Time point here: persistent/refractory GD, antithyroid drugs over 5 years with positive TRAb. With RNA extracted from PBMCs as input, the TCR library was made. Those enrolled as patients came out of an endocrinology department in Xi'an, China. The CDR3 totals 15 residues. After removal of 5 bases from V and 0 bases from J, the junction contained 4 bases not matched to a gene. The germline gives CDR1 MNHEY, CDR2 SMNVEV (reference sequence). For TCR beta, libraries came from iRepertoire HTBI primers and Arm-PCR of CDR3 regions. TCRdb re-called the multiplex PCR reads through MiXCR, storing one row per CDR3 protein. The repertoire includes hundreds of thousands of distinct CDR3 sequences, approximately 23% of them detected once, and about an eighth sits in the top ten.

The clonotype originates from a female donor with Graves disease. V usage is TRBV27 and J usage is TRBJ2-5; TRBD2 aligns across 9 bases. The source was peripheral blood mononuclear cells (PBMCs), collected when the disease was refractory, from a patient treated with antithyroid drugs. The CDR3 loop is CASSHLAGYQETQYF. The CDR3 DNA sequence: TGTGCCAGCAGTCACCTAGCGGGGTACCAAGAGACCCAGTACTTC.